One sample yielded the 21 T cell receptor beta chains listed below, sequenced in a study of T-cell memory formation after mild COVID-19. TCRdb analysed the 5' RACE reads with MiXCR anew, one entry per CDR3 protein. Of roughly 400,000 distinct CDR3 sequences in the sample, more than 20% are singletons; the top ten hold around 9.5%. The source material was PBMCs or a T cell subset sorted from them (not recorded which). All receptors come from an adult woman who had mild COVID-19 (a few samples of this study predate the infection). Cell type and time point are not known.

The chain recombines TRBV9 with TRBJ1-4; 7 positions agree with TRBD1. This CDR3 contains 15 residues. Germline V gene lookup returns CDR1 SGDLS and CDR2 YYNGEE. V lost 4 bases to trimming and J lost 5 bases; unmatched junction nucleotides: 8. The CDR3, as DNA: TGTGCCAGCAGCCCAGTCTGGGACAGCAATGAAAAACTGTTTTTT. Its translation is CASSPVWDSNEKLFF.

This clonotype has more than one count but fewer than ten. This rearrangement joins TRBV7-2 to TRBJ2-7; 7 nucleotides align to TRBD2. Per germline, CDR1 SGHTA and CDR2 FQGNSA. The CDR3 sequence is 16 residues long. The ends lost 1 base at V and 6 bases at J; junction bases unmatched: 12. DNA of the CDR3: TGTGCCAGCAGCTTAGGTCCCGGGGGGTGGTTGGGCGAGCAGTACTTC. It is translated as CASSLGPGGWLGEQYF.

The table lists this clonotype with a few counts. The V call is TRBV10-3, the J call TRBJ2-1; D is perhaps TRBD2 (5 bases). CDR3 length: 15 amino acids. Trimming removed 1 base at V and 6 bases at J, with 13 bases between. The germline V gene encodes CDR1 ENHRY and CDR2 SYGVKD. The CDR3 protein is CAISELGLEGNEQFF. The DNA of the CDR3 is TGTGCCATCAGTGAGTTAGGTCTAGAGGGCAATGAGCAGTTCTTC.

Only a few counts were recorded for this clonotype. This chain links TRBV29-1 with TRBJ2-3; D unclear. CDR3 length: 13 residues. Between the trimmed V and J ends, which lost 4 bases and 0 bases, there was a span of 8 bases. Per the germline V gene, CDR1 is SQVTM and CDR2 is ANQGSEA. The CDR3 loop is CSVVVASTDTQYF. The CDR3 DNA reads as TGCAGCGTTGTGGTAGCTAGCACAGATACGCAGTATTTT.

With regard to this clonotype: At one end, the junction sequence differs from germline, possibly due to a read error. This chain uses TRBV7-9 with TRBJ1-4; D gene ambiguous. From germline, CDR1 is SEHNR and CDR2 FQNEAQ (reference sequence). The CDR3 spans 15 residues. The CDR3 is CASSLPSGSKEKLFF. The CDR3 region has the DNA TGTGCCAGCAGCCTCCCATCTGGCTCTAAAGAAAAACTGTTTTTT.

DNA of the CDR3: TGTGCCAGCAGTTTCCCGGACGGTGAAGCTTTCTTT. It specifies CASSFPDGEAFF. The rearrangement uses TRBV27 and TRBJ1-1; D call uncertain. The germline V gene encodes CDR1 MNHEY and CDR2 SMNVEV (reference sequence). The ends were cut back, 3 bases at V and 7 bases at J, with 9 bases in the middle. The CDR3 contains 12 residues.

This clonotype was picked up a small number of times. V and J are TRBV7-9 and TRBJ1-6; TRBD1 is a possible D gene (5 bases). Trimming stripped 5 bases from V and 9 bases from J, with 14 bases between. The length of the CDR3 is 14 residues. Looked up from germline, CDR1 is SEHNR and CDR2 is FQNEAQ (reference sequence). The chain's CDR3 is CASSDGTESSPLHF. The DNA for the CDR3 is TGTGCCAGCAGCGACGGGACCGAGAGTTCACCCCTCCACTTT.

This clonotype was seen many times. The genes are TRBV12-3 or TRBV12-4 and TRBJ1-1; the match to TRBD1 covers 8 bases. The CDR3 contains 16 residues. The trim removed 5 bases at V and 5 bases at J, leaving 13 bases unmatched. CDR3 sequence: CASSPTRDRPGTEAFF. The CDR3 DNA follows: TGTGCCAGCAGTCCTACCCGGGACAGGCCGGGAACTGAAGCTTTCTTT.

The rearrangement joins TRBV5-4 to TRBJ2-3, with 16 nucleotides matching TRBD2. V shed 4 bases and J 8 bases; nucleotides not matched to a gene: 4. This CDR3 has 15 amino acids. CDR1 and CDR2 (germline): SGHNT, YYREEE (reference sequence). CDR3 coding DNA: TGTGCCAGCAGCCCGGGGACTAGCGGGGGGGTTACGCAGTATTTT. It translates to CASSPGTSGGVTQYF.

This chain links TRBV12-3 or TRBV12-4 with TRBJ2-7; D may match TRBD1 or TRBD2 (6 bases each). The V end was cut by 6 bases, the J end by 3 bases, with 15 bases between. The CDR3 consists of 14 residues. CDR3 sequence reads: CASSWRGLDYEQYF. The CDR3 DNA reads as TGTGCCAGCAGCTGGAGGGGGTTGGACTACGAGCAGTACTTC.

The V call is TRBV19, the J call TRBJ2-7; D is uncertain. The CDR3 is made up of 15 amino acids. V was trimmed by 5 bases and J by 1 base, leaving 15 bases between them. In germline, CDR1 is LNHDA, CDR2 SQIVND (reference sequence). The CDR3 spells CASSGVGSTSYEQYF. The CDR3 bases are TGTGCCAGTAGTGGAGTGGGCAGCACTTCCTACGAGCAGTACTTC.

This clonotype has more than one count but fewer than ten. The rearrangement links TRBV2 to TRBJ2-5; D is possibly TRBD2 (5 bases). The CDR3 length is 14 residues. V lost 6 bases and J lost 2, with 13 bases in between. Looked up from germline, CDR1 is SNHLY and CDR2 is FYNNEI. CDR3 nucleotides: TGTGCCAGCAGGACCCACGGGATACAAGAGACCCAGTACTTC. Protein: CASRTHGIQETQYF. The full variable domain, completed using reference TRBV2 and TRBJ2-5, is EPEVTQTPSHQVTQMGQEVILRCVPISNHLYFYWYRQILGQKVEFLVSFYNNEISEKSEIFDDQFSVERPDGSNFTLKIRSTKLEDSAMYFCASRTHGIQETQYFGPGTRLLVL.

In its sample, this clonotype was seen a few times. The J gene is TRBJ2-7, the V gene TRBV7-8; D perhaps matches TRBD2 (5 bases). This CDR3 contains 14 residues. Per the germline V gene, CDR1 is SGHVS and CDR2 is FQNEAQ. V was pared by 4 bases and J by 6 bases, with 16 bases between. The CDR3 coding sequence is TGTGCCAGCAGCTGGACTCCTAATCCTAGCGAGCAGTACTTC. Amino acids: CASSWTPNPSEQYF.

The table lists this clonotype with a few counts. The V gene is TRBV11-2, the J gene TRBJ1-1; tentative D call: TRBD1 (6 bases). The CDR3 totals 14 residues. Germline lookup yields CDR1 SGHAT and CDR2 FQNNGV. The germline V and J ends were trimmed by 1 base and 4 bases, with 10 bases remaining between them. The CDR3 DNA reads TGTGCCAGCAGCTTAGCAGGGGTAGGCACTGAAGCTTTCTTT. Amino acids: CASSLAGVGTEAFF.

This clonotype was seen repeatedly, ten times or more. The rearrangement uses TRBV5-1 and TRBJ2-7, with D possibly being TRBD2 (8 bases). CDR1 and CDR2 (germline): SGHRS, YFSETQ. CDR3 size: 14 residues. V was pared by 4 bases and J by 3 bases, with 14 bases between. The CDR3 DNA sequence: TGCGCCAGCAGCCGGGAGGGACAGATCTACGAGCAGTACTTC. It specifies CASSREGQIYEQYF. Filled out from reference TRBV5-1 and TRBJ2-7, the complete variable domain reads KAGVTQTPRYLIKTRGQQVTLSCSPISGHRSVSWYQQTPGQGLQFLFEYFSETQRNKGNFPGRFSGRQFSNSRSEMNVSTLELGDSALYLCASSREGQIYEQYFGPGTRLTVT.

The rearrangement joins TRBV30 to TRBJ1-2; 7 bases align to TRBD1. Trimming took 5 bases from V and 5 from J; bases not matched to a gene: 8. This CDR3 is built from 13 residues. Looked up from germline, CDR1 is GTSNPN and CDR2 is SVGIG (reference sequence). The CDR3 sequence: CAWEQTGVYGYTF. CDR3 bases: TGTGCCTGGGAACAAACAGGGGTATATGGCTACACCTTC.

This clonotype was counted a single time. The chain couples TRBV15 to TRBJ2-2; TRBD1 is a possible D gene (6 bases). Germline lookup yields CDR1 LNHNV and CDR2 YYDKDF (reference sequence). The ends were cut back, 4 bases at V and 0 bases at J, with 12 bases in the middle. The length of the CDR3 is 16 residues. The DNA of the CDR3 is TGTGCCACCAGCATCAAACAGGGATCGAACACCGGGGAGCTGTTTTTT. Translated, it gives CATSIKQGSNTGELFF.

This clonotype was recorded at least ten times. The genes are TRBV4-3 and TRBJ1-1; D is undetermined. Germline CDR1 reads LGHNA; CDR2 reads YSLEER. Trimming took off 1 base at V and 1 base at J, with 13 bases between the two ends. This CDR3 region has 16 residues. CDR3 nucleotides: TGCGCCAGCAGCCAAGGGTTGGTGGGAGGGAACACTGAAGCTTTCTTT. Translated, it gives CASSQGLVGGNTEAFF.

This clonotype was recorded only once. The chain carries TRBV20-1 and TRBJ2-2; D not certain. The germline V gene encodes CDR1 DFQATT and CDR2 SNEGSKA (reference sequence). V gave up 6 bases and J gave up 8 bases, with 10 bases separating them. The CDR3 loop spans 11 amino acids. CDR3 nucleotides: TGCAGTGCAGGGTCAGGTGGGGAGCTGTTTTTT. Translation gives CSAGSGGELFF.

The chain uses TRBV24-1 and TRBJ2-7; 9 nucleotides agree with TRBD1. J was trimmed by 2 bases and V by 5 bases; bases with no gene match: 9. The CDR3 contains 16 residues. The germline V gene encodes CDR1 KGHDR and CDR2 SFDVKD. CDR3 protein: CATSGQRQGGTYEQYF. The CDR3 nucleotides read TGTGCCACCAGTGGTCAAAGACAGGGGGGGACCTACGAGCAGTACTTC.

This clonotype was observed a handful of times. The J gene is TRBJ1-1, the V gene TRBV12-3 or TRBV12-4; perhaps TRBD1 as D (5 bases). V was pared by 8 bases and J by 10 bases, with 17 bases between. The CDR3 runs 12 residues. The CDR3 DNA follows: TGTGCCAGCGGATGGCGCAGGGTTGGAGCTTTCTTT. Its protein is CASGWRRVGAFF.